This entry concerns a single TCR beta chain. MiXCR, applied by TCRdb to the 5' RACE reads, yields one record per CDR3 protein. The table lists 350,000 to 450,000 distinct CDR3 sequences, around 28% of them singletons. The CDR3 is 19 amino acids. This sample stems from a study of T-cell memory formation after mild COVID-19. Sequencing used PBMCs or a T cell subset sorted from them (not recorded which). This chain links TRBV21-1 with TRBJ2-2; the DNA was not used to check the table's D call, TRBD1. TRBV21-1 is a pseudogene segment. This clonotype was sampled from an adult woman who had mild COVID-19 (a few samples of this study predate the infection). Cell type and time point are not known. The CDR3 nucleotides are TGTGCCAGCAGCAAAAGGGGTAATATTGGGCAGAGCCACACCGGGGAGCTGTTTTTT. Residues: CASSKRGNIGQSHTGELFF.